The source of this T cell receptor beta chain is a study of blood T cell repertoires in COVID-19. On the study more broadly: Donors in the United States, Italy and Spain gave samples during acute or convalescent COVID-19. Sample material is recorded as cDNA or gDNA derived from T cells, B-cell-depleted T cells, or PBMCs.

In the source study's methods: Using reference gene primer amplification, nucleated cell counts were estimated. Sequencing used immunoSEQ multiplex PCR; TCRdb keeps in-frame clones, though not all of them. For V, J and clone size, that table is used; D and trimming come from the DNA. The sample lists 200,000 to 300,000 clones, roughly four fifths occurring once. The sequenced sample was peripheral blood. This clonotype was obtained from a woman at least 80 years old with acute or convalescent COVID-19.

The CDR3 loop is CASSFSQGGYTF. CDR3 coding DNA: TGTGCCAGCAGCTTCTCCCAGGGTGGCTACACCTTC. The rearrangement links TRBV5-5 to TRBJ1-2; D is perhaps TRBD1 (5 bases). This CDR3 region has 12 residues. Germline V gene data show CDR1 as SGHKS and CDR2 as YYEKEE (reference sequence). V was cut by 2 bases and J by 7 bases, with 9 bases left in between.